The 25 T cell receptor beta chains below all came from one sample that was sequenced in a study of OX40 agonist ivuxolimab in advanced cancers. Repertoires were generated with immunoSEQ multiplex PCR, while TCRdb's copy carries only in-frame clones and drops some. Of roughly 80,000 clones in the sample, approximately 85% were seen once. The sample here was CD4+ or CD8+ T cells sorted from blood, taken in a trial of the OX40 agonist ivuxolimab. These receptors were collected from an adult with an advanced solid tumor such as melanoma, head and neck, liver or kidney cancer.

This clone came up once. Written as DNA, the CDR3 is TGTGCCAGTAGTGGAAGAGGGATGCTCCACGAGCAGTACTTC. Amino acid sequence: CASSGRGMLHEQYF. The V and J genes are TRBV19 and TRBJ2-7; D perhaps matches TRBD2 (5 bases). V lost 5 bases, J lost 5 bases, and 16 bases lay in between. Looked up from germline, CDR1 is LNHDA and CDR2 is SQIVND (reference sequence). The length of the CDR3 is 14 residues.

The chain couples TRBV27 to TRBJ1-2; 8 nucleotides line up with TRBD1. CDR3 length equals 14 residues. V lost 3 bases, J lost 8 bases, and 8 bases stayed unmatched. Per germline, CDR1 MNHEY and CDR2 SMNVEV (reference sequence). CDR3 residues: CASSFRQGAKGYTF. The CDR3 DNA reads TGTGCCAGCAGTTTTAGGCAGGGGGCAAAGGGCTACACCTTC.

CDR3 in DNA: TGCGCCAGCAGCCGTGACAGGGGTCCGGGGGAGACCCAGTACTTC. As protein: CASSRDRGPGETQYF. The J gene is TRBJ2-5, the V gene TRBV4-3; 8 bases map to TRBD1. Losses at the gene ends were 4 bases for V and 5 bases for J; bases not matched to a gene: 9. CDR1 LGHNA and CDR2 YSLEER come from the germline V gene. CDR3 length: 15 amino acids.

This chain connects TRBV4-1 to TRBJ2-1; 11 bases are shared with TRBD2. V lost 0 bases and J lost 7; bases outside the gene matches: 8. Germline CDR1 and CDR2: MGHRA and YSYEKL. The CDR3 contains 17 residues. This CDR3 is CASSQDQVAGGRNEQFF. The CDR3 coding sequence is TGCGCCAGCAGCCAAGATCAGGTAGCGGGGGGGCGGAATGAGCAGTTCTTC.

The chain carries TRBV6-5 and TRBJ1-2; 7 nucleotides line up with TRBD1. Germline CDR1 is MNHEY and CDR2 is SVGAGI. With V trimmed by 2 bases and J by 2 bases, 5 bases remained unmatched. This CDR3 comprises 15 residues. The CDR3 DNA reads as TGTGCCAGCAGTTACGCGGGACAGCAGAACTATGGCTACACCTTC. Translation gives CASSYAGQQNYGYTF.

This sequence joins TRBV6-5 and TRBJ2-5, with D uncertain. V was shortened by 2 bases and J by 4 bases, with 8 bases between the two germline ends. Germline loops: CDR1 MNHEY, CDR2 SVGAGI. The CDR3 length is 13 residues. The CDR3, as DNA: TGTGCCAGCAGTTACGGTCCACCAGAGACCCAGTACTTC. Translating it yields CASSYGPPETQYF.

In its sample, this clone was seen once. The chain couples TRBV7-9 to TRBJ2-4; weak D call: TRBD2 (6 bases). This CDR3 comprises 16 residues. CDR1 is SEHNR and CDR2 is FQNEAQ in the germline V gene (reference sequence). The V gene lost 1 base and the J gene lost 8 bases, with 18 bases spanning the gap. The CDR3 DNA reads TGTGCCAGCAGCTTAGGTTCGTGGACGGGAGAGGACATTCAGTACTTC. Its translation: CASSLGSWTGEDIQYF.

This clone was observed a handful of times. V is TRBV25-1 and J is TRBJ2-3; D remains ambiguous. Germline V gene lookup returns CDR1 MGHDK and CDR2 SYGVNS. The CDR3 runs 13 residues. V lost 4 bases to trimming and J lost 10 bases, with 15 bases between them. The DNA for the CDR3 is TGTGCCAGCAGTGGGCCCACTCCCTGGGCGCAGTATTTT. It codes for CASSGPTPWAQYF.

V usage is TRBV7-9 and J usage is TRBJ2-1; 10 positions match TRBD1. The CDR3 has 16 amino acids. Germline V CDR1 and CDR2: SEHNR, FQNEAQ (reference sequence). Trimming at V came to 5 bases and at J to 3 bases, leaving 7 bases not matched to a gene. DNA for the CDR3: TGTGCCAGCAGCCCGGACAGGGGGAGCCTCTACAATGAGCAGTTCTTC. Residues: CASSPDRGSLYNEQFF.

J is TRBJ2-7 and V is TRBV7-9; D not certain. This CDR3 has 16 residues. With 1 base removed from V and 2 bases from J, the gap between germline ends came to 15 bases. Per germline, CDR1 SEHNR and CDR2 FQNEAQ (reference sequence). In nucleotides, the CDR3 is TGTGCCAGCAGCTTAGACGAAATGGGCAGGACCTACGAGCAGTACTTC. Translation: CASSLDEMGRTYEQYF.

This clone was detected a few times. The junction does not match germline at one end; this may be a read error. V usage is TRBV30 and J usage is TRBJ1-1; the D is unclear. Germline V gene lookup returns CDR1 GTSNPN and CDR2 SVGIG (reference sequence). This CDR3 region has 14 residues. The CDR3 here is CAWSALKDGTQAFF. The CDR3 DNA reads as TGTGCCTGGAGTGCCCTGAAAGACGGCACTCAAGCTTTCTTT.

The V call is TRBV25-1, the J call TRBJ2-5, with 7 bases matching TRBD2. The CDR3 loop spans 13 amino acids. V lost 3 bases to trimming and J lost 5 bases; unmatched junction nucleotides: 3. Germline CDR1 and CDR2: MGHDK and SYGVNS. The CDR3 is CASSESGGETQYF. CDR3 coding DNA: TGTGCCAGCAGTGAGTCCGGGGGGGAGACCCAGTACTTC.

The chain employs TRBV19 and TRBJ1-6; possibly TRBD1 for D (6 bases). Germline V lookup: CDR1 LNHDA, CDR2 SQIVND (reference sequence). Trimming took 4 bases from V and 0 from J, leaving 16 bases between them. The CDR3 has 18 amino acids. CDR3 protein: CASSNGGQRSSYNSPLHF. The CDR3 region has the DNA TGTGCCAGTAGTAACGGAGGACAGCGTAGCTCCTATAATTCACCCCTCCACTTT.

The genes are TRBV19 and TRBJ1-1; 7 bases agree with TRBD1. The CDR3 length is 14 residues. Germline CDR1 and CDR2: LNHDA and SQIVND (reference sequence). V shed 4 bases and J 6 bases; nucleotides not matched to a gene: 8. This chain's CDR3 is CASSTRQGGAEAFF. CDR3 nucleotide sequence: TGTGCCAGTAGTACCCGACAGGGAGGGGCTGAAGCTTTCTTT.

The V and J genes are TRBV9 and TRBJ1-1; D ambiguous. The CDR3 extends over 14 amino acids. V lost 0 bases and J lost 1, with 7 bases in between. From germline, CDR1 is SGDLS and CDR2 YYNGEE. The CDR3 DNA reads TGTGCCAGCAGCGTAGAATCCGCGAACACTGAAGCTTTCTTT. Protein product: CASSVESANTEAFF.

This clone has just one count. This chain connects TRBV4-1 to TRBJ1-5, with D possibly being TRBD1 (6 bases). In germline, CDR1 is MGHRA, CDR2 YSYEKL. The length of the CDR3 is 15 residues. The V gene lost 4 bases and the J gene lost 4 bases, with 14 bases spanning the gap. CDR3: CASSPSMRGNQPQHF. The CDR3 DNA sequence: TGCGCCAGCAGCCCCTCAATGAGGGGGAATCAGCCCCAGCATTTT.

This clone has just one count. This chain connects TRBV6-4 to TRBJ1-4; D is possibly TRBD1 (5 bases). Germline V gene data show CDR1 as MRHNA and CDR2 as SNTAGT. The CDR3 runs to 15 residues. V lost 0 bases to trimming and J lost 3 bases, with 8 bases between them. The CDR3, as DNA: TGTGCCAGCAGTGACTCGGGACGGCCTAATGAAAAACTGTTTTTT. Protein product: CASSDSGRPNEKLFF.

The CDR3 sequence is CASSTRRVPNTEAFF. The CDR3, as DNA: TGTGCCAGCTCCACGCGCCGGGTTCCTAACACTGAAGCTTTCTTT. V is TRBV19 and J is TRBJ1-1; D uncertain. V was clipped by 9 bases and J by 2 bases, with 19 bases between them. Germline loops: CDR1 LNHDA, CDR2 SQIVND (reference sequence). CDR3 length equals 15 residues.

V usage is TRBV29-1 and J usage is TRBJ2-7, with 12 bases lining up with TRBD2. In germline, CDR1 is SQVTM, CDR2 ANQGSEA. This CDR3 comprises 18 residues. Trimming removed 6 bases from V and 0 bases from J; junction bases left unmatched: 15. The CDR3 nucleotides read TGCAGCGTCACCGGAGGACTAGCGGGGCGTTCAAGCTCCTACGAGCAGTACTTC. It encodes CSVTGGLAGRSSSYEQYF.

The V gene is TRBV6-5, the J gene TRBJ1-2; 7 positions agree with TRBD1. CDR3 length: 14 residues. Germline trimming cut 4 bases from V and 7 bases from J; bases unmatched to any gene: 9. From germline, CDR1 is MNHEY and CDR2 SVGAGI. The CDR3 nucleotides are TGTGCCAGCAGTTTTGAGGGCCAGGGGGGTGGCTACACCTTC. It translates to CASSFEGQGGGYTF.

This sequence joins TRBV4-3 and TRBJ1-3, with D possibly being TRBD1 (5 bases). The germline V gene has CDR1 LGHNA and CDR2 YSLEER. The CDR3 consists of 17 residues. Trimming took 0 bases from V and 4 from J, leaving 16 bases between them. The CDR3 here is CASSQDWTPALGNTIYF. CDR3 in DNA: TGCGCCAGCAGCCAAGACTGGACACCGGCTCTCGGAAACACCATATATTTT.

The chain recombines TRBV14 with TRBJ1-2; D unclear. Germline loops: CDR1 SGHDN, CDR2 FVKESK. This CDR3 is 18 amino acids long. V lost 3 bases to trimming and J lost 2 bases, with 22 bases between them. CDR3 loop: CASSHPILGGRPNYGYTF. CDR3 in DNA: TGTGCCAGCAGCCACCCAATCCTCGGCGGGAGACCCAACTATGGCTACACCTTC.

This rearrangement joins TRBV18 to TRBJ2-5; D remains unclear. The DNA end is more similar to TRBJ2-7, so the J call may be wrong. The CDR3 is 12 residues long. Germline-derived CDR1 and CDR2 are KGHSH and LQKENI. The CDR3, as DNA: TGTGCCAGCTCACTTTTGATGGACGAGCAGTACTTC. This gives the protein CASSLLMDEQYF.

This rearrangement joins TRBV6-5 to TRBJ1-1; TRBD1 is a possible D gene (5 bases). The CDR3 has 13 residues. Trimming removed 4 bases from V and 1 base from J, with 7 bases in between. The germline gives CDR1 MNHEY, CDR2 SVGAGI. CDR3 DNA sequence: TGTGCCAGCAGTTCTACAGGGAACACTGAAGCTTTCTTT. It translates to CASSSTGNTEAFF.

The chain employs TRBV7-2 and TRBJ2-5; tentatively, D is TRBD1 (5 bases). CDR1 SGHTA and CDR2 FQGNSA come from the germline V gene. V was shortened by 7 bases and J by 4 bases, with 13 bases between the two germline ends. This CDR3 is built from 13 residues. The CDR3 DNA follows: TGTGCCAGCAACACACCTAGGGGAGAGACCCAGTACTTC. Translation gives CASNTPRGETQYF. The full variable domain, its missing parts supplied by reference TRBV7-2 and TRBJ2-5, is GAGVSQSPSNKVTEKGKDVELRCDPISGHTALYWYRQSLGQGLEFLIYFQGNSAPDKSGLPSDRFSAERTGGSVSTLTIQRTQQEDSAVYLCASNTPRGETQYFGPGTRLLVL.